This T cell receptor (beta chain) was identified in a study of blood T cell repertoires in COVID-19. Clones were sequenced by immunoSEQ multiplex PCR, and TCRdb holds only the in-frame ones, with some missing. Among under 300,000 clones, about 87% were seen once, and the ten largest hold around 3.2%. The germline V gene has CDR1 MNHEY and CDR2 SVGEGT. The length of the CDR3 is 15 residues. After removal of 6 bases from V and 2 bases from J, the junction contained 7 bases not matched to a gene. The chain uses TRBV6-2 or TRBV6-3 and TRBJ2-3, with 8 bases that match TRBD2. This receptor was identified in a woman in her 40s who had been exposed to COVID-19. Sequenced input: PBMCs or T cells enriched from blood (not recorded which). For the CDR3, the DNA is TGTGCCAGCAGCCCCCGGGAGGGGGTCACAGATACGCAGTATTTT. It yields the protein CASSPREGVTDTQYF.